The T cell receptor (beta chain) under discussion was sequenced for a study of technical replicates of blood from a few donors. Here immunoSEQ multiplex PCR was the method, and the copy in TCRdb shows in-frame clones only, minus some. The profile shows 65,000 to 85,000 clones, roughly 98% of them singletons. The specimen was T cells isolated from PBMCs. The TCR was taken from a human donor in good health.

Here the CDR3 reads CASRGQGSSDTQYF. The DNA of the CDR3 is TGCGCCAGCAGGGGACAGGGGAGTTCAGATACGCAGTATTTT. The chain has TRBV5-1 and TRBJ2-3, with 10 bases fitting TRBD1. Germline CDR1 is SGHRS and CDR2 is YFSETQ. The CDR3 consists of 14 residues. J gave up 4 bases and V 5 bases, and 4 bases lay outside the gene matches. Combining the CDR3 with reference TRBV5-1 and TRBJ2-3 gives the whole variable domain KAGVTQTPRYLIKTRGQQVTLSCSPISGHRSVSWYQQTPGQGLQFLFEYFSETQRNKGNFPGRFSGRQFSNSRSEMNVSTLELGDSALYLCASRGQGSSDTQYFGPGTRLTVL.